These 23 T cell receptor beta chains were sequenced from one sample in a study of post-analysis software for immune sequencing data. Findings of the study overall: TRBV5-6, TRBV5-1 and TRBV20-1 were among four or five TRBV segments more frequent in patients than controls.

Researchers reported that TCR beta cDNA libraries carried unique molecular identifiers. A single record per CDR3 protein comes from TCRdb applying MiXCR to the PCR reads. The repertoire holds about 760,000 distinct CDR3 sequences, with 25% to 30% as singletons. These receptors have no known antigen. Specimen: blood. These receptors were collected from a girl aged 5-17 years with multiple sclerosis.

The rearrangement joins TRBV20-1 to TRBJ2-3; D not resolved. CDR3 length equals 11 residues. V gave up 6 bases and J gave up 1 base, with 5 bases separating them. CDR1 is DFQATT, CDR2 SNEGSKA, per germline (reference sequence). Here the CDR3 reads CSAARTDTQYF. In nucleotides, the CDR3 is TGCAGTGCGGCCCGCACAGATACGCAGTATTTT.

The gene calls are TRBV6-4 and TRBJ2-1, with D hard to call. V was cut by 6 bases and J by 0 bases, with 12 bases left in between. The CDR3 has 15 amino acids. The germline gives CDR1 MRHNA, CDR2 SNTAGT. The DNA for the CDR3 is TGTGCCAGCAGCACCGGGTCGAGCTCCTACAATGAGCAGTTCTTC. Its protein product is CASSTGSSSYNEQFF.

The V call is TRBV7-2, the J call TRBJ1-2; TRBD1 might be the D (5 bases). V was cut by 4 bases and J by 4 bases, with 16 bases left in between. In germline, CDR1 is SGHTA, CDR2 FQGNSA. The CDR3 covers 15 residues. This chain's CDR3 is CASSSPTGRIYGYTF. The CDR3 nucleotides read TGTGCCAGCAGCTCACCAACAGGACGGATCTATGGCTACACCTTC.

This clonotype was observed a handful of times. This chain uses TRBV6-1 with TRBJ1-1, with D perhaps TRBD1 (5 bases). This CDR3 is built from 13 residues. Between the trimmed V and J ends, which lost 6 bases and 0 bases, there was a span of 8 bases. Germline V lookup: CDR1 MNHNS, CDR2 SASEGT. The CDR3 reads CASSRQLNTEAFF. The CDR3 region has the DNA TGTGCCAGCAGCCGACAGCTGAACACTGAAGCTTTCTTT.

The gene calls are TRBV11-2 and TRBJ2-4, with 10 bases identical to TRBD2. The J call may be in error: the DNA end matches TRBJ2-5 better. Germline CDR1 reads SGHAT; CDR2 reads FQNNGV. This CDR3 is built from 16 residues. CDR3 region: CASSPGAGGRQETQYF. CDR3 DNA: TGTGCCAGCAGCCCCGGAGCGGGGGGGCGGCAAGAGACCCAGTACTTC.

Concerning this clonotype itself: The junction departs from the called germline gene at one end, perhaps through a read error. This chain joins TRBV7-7 and TRBJ2-2; 12 bases fit TRBD1. The CDR3 consists of 15 residues. Germline CDR1 reads SSHAT; CDR2 reads FNYEAQ (reference sequence). Written as DNA, the CDR3 is TGTGCTAGCAGCTCCGGGACAGGGGGCGTCGGGGAGCTGTTTTTT. Its protein is CASSSGTGGVGELFF.

This clonotype was recorded a few times. CDR3 loop: CASSEAGVGEQFF. CDR3 coding DNA: TGTGCCAGCAGTGAAGCCGGGGTAGGTGAGCAGTTCTTC. The rearrangement uses TRBV2 and TRBJ2-1, with D possibly being TRBD2 (5 bases). There are 13 residues in the CDR3. The ends were cut back, 0 bases at V and 9 bases at J, with 9 bases in the middle. In germline, CDR1 is SNHLY, CDR2 FYNNEI.

J is TRBJ2-7 and V is TRBV28, with a tentative D call TRBD1 (5 bases). V dropped 6 bases and J dropped 0 bases, with 12 bases sitting between them. The CDR3 runs 14 residues. CDR1 is MDHEN, CDR2 SYDVKM, per germline. CDR3 amino acids: CASSPSQGSYEQYF. CDR3 DNA: TGTGCCAGCAGCCCCAGTCAGGGCTCCTACGAGCAGTACTTC.

The rearrangement links TRBV27 to TRBJ1-2; 9 bases align to TRBD1. The trim removed 4 bases at V and 8 bases at J, leaving 11 bases unmatched. CDR3 length: 15 residues. The germline V gene has CDR1 MNHEY and CDR2 SMNVEV (reference sequence). This CDR3 is CASSSLPGTGYGYTF. CDR3 nucleotides: TGTGCCAGCAGTTCGCTTCCCGGGACAGGGTACGGCTACACCTTC.

This chain joins TRBV6-1 and TRBJ2-1, with D possibly matching TRBD1 (5 bases). Germline assignment: CDR1 MNHNS and CDR2 SASEGT. Between the trimmed V and J ends, which lost 3 bases and 0 bases, there was a span of 12 bases. CDR3 length equals 16 residues. DNA of the CDR3: TGTGCCAGCAGTGAGGGTGGACACTACTCCTACAATGAGCAGTTCTTC. Its translation is CASSEGGHYSYNEQFF.

The chain has TRBV29-1 and TRBJ1-2; 10 positions agree with TRBD1. Germline CDR1 and CDR2: SQVTM and ANQGSEA. J lost 5 bases, V lost 1 base, and 4 bases had no gene match. The CDR3 is 14 residues long. The CDR3 DNA follows: TGCAGCGTTGAAGTAAGGGACAGGGGATATGGCTACACCTTC. It translates to CSVEVRDRGYGYTF.

This chain links TRBV9 with TRBJ2-5; D gene unclear. V was clipped by 0 bases and J by 6 bases, with 9 bases between them. Germline CDR1 and CDR2: SGDLS and YYNGEE. The CDR3 is made up of 13 amino acids. In DNA, the CDR3 is TGTGCCAGCAGCGTAGACCCAGCCCAGACCCAGTACTTC. Translated: CASSVDPAQTQYF.

V usage is TRBV29-1 and J usage is TRBJ2-1; D is perhaps TRBD1 or TRBD2 (5 bases each). Germline V gives CDR1 SQVTM, CDR2 ANQGSEA. The V and J ends lost 6 bases and 12 bases respectively, with 15 bases between them. This CDR3 region has 11 residues. CDR3 amino acids: CSVGTAVGQFF. Here the CDR3 DNA reads TGCAGCGTGGGGACGGCCGTGGGGCAGTTCTTC.

The chain employs TRBV12-3 or TRBV12-4 and TRBJ2-5; D uncertain. The CDR3 is 13 amino acids. V shed 1 base and J shed 11 bases, with 14 bases lying between them. For the CDR3, the DNA is TGTGCCAGCAGTTTAGGGGTCCGAAATGAGCAGTACTTC. Residues: CASSLGVRNEQYF.

This clonotype was detected only a few times. V and J are TRBV7-9 and TRBJ2-7; D remains unclear. Deletions cut 8 bases from V and 6 bases from J, with 11 bases between. Germline CDR1 reads SEHNR; CDR2 reads FQNEAQ (reference sequence). This CDR3 region has 11 residues. In DNA, the CDR3 is TGTGCCAGCGAATCGGGTATCGAGCAGTACTTC. Translated, it gives CASESGIEQYF.

This clonotype was counted only a few times. The genes are TRBV2 and TRBJ1-1; D gene uncertain. Trimming cost V 2 bases and J 11 bases, with 9 bases left between them. CDR3 length: 11 residues. Germline V lookup: CDR1 SNHLY, CDR2 FYNNEI. CDR3 bases: TGTGCCAGCAGTGAAATCTCGGCGGCTTTCTTT. Protein product: CASSEISAAFF. The variable domain in full, completed from reference TRBV2 and TRBJ1-1, reads EPEVTQTPSHQVTQMGQEVILRCVPISNHLYFYWYRQILGQKVEFLVSFYNNEISEKSEIFDDQFSVERPDGSNFTLKIRSTKLEDSAMYFCASSEISAAFFGQGTRLTVV.

The J gene is TRBJ2-5, the V gene TRBV20-1, with D possibly TRBD2 on 5 matching bases. The V gene lost 6 bases and the J gene lost 3 bases, with 20 bases spanning the gap. CDR1 is DFQATT and CDR2 is SNEGSKA in the germline V gene (reference sequence). This CDR3 contains 15 residues. CDR3 protein: CSAEDRVGVEETQYF. The CDR3 DNA reads TGCAGTGCGGAGGATCGCGTTGGGGTCGAAGAGACCCAGTACTTC.

The CDR3, as DNA: TGTGCCAGCTCACTCTGGACAGCGGGAAAACTAGCCAAAAACATTCAGTACTTC. Translating gives CASSLWTAGKLAKNIQYF. This sequence joins TRBV18 and TRBJ2-4; D perhaps matches TRBD2 (7 bases). Germline V gene sequence: CDR1 KGHSH, CDR2 LQKENI. This CDR3 contains 18 residues. V lost 4 bases and J lost 0, with 19 bases in between.

The V call is TRBV6-1, the J call TRBJ2-7; the D is unclear. Germline CDR1 MNHNS, CDR2 SASEGT. Between the trimmed V and J ends, which lost 1 base and 4 bases, there was a span of 14 bases. The CDR3 extends over 15 amino acids. CDR3 in DNA: TGTGCCAGCAGTGAAGTCTCCCTTCGGGCGTACGAGCAGTACTTC. Protein: CASSEVSLRAYEQYF.

This clonotype was found a few times. The chain combines TRBV6-2 or TRBV6-3 with TRBJ2-5; TRBD2 aligns across 7 bases. The CDR3 sequence is 15 residues long. Germline V lookup: CDR1 MNHEY, CDR2 SVGEGT. Trimming cost V 6 bases and J 4 bases; bases outside gene matches: 11. CDR3 sequence: CASSIIRTRRETQYF. The CDR3 region has the DNA TGTGCCAGCAGCATCATTAGGACTAGAAGAGAGACCCAGTACTTC.

This rearrangement joins TRBV5-1 to TRBJ2-7; D is ambiguous. This CDR3 has 13 residues. Germline V lookup: CDR1 SGHRS, CDR2 YFSETQ. V gave up 5 bases and J gave up 2 bases, with 11 bases separating them. The CDR3 DNA sequence: TGCGCCAGCAGGGACCCGCGGACCTACGAGCAGTACTTC. This translates into CASRDPRTYEQYF.

This clonotype was seen only a few times. The chain joins TRBV2 to TRBJ2-1; D unresolved. In germline, CDR1 is SNHLY, CDR2 FYNNEI. The CDR3 has 13 residues. V was pared by 7 bases and J by 3 bases, with 10 bases between. The CDR3 DNA reads TGTGCCAGCATCGGCGGTCGCTACAATGAGCAGTTCTTC. This encodes CASIGGRYNEQFF.

This clonotype was observed a few times. J is TRBJ2-1 and V is TRBV5-4; D may be TRBD2 (7 bases). Trimming took 0 bases from V and 2 from J, leaving 21 bases between them. The CDR3 has 19 residues. The V gene's germline CDR1 is SGHNT and CDR2 YYREEE (reference sequence). CDR3 amino acids: CASSLGLRGASGTYNEQFF. The CDR3, as DNA: TGTGCCAGCAGCTTGGGGCTCCGGGGGGCTTCGGGGACCTACAATGAGCAGTTCTTC.